This T cell receptor (beta chain) appears in the sequencing data of a study of CD8 T cells in ankylosing spondylitis. Making use of molecular barcodes, quantitative 5'-RACE generated TCR beta libraries. TCRdb recomputed calls from the 5' RACE reads with MiXCR, one row per CDR3 protein. The sample contains roughly 170,000 distinct CDR3 sequences, around 8.9% of which appear only once. From germline, CDR1 is MNHEY and CDR2 SMNVEV (reference sequence). Germline trimming cut 3 bases from V and 4 bases from J; bases unmatched to any gene: 0. This CDR3 is 14 amino acids long. Findings of the study overall: Significantly higher representation of disease-linked clones was reported for matched ankylosing spondylitis synovial fluid.

This clonotype was seen many times. The antigen is undetermined. This chain connects TRBV27 to TRBJ2-2; 9 bases line up with TRBD2. Sequenced sample: blood, either unsorted or a sorted T cell fraction (not recorded which). The source of this sequence is a female donor with ankylosing spondylitis or in good health (not recorded which). In nucleotides, the CDR3 is TGTGCCAGCAGTTTTAGCGGGAGCACCGGGGAGCTGTTTTTT. Its protein is CASSFSGSTGELFF.